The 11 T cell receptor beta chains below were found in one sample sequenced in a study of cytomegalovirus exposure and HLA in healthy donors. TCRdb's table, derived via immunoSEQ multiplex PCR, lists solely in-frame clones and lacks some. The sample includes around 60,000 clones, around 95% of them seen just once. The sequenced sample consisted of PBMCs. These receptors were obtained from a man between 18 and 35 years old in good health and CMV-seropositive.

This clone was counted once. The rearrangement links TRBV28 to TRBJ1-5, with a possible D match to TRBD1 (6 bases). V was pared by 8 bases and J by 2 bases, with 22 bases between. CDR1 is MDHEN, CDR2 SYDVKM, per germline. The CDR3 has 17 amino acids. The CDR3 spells CASYTAGAPHRNQPQHF. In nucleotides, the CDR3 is TGTGCCAGCTATACAGCAGGGGCACCCCACCGCAATCAGCCCCAGCATTTT.

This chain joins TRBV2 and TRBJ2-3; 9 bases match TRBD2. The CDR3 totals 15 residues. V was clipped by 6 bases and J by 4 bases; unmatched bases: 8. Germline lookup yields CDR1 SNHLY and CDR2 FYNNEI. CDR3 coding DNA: TGTGCCAGCAGGATAGCGGGGGCCTCGGCAGATACGCAGTATTTT. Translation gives CASRIAGASADTQYF.

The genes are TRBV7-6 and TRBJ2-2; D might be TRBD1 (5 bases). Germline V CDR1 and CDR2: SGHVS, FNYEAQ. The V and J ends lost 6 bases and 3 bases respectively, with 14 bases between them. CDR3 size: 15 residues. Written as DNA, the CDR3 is TGTGCCAGCAGAGGTCAGGGTTCCGACACCGGGGAGCTGTTTTTT. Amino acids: CASRGQGSDTGELFF.

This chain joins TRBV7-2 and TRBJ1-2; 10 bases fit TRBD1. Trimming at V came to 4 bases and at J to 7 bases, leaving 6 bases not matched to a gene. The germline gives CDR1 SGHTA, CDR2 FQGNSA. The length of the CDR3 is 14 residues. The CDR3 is CASSSYRDRGGYTF. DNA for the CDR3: TGTGCCAGCAGCTCCTACCGGGACAGGGGTGGCTACACCTTC.

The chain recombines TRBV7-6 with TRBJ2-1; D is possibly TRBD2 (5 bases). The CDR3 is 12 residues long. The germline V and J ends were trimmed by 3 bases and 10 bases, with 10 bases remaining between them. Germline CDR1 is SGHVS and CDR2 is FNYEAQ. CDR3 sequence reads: CASSFGGLEQFF. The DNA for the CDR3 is TGTGCCAGCAGCTTTGGAGGACTCGAGCAGTTCTTC.

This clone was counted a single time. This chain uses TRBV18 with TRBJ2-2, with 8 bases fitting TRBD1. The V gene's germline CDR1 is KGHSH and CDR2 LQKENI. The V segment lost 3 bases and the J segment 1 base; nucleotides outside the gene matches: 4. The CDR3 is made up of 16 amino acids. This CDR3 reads CASSPQGARNTGELFF. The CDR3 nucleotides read TGTGCCAGCTCACCCCAGGGGGCCCGGAACACCGGGGAGCTGTTTTTT.

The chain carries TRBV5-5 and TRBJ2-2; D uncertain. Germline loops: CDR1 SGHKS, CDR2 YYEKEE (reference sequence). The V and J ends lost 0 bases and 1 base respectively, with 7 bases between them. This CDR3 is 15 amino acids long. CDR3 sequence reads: CASSLGPGNTGELFF. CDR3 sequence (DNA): TGTGCCAGCAGCTTGGGGCCTGGGAACACCGGGGAGCTGTTTTTT.

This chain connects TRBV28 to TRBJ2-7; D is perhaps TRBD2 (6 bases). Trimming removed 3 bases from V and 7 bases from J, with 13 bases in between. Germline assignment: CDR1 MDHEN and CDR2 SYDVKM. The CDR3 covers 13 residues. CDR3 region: CASSFPGVYEQYF. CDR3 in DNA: TGTGCCAGCAGTTTCCCGGGAGTATATGAGCAGTACTTC.

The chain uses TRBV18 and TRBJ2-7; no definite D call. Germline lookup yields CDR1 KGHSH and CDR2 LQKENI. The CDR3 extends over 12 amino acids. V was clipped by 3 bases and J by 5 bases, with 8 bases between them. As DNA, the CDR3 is TGTGCCAGCTCACCCCAGAGCGACGAGCAGTACTTC. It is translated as CASSPQSDEQYF.

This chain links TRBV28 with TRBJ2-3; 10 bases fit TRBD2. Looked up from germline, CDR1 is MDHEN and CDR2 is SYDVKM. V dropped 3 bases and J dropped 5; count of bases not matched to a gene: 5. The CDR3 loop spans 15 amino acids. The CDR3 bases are TGTGCCAGCAGTTTGGGGAGCGGGGGGGTAGATACGCAGTATTTT. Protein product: CASSLGSGGVDTQYF.

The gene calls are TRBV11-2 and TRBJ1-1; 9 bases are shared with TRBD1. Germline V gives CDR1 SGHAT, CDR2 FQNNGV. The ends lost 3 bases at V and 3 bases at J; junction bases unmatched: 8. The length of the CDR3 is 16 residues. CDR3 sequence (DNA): TGTGCCAGCAGCTTGGCCGGGACAGGGCTTCACACTGAAGCTTTCTTT. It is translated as CASSLAGTGLHTEAFF.